These T cell receptor beta chains were read from a single sample in a study of shared clonotypes between healthy human individuals. Libraries were prepared by immunoSEQ multiplex PCR; TCRdb keeps only in-frame clonotypes and omits some of them. The table has some 380,000 clones, about 96% seen once. What was sequenced was memory CD8+ T cells sorted from blood. These receptors were taken from a man younger than 40 in good health. CDR3s include the opening cysteine and the closing phenylalanine or tryptophan. D genes are given only for firm matches. The size entry is marked missing in some rows and otherwise reads once, few, many or a size class.

j_call	d_call	cdr3_length	v_call	clone_size	cdr3_aa	cdr3_nt
TRBJ2-5	TRBD1	13	TRBV4-1	.	CASSRTGEETQYF	TGCGCCAGCAGCCGTACAGGGGAAGAGACCCAGTACTTC
TRBJ2-6	.	15	TRBV10-3	once	CAISEQGSGANVLTF	TGTGCCATCAGTGAACAGGGTTCTGGGGCCAACGTCCTGACTTTC
TRBJ2-5	TRBD2	14	TRBV6-5	.	CATSTSGILETQYF	TGTGCCACATCGACTAGCGGGATATTAGAGACCCAGTACTTC
TRBJ2-3	TRBD2	15	TRBV4-2	.	CASSQGLAGRDTQYF	TGTGCCAGCAGCCAAGGGCTAGCGGGAAGAGATACGCAGTATTTT
TRBJ1-1	.	13	TRBV19	.	CASRRQARTEAFF	TGTGCCAGTAGGAGACAGGCGCGCACTGAAGCTTTCTTT
TRBJ1-1	.	13	TRBV5-4	.	CASSLAGNTEAFF	TGTGCCAGCAGCTTGGCGGGGAACACTGAAGCTTTCTTT
TRBJ2-4	.	13	TRBV5-8	.	CASSQIYQNIQYF	TGTGCCAGCAGCCAAATATACCAAAACATTCAGTACTTC
TRBJ2-1	TRBD1	13	TRBV28	.	CASSYRGYNEQFF	TGTGCCAGCAGTTACAGGGGCTACAATGAGCAGTTCTTC
TRBJ2-3	TRBD1	14	TRBV29-1	.	CSAPTGVSTDTQYF	TGCAGCGCCCCAACAGGGGTAAGCACAGATACGCAGTATTTT
TRBJ2-7	.	13	TRBV5-5	.	CASSLVRVSEQYF	TGTGCCAGCAGCTTGGTGCGCGTTAGCGAGCAGTACTTC
TRBJ2-5	.	15	TRBV5-1	.	CASSFQRGVRETQYF	TGCGCCAGCAGCTTCCAACGGGGAGTACGGGAGACCCAGTACTTC
TRBJ2-1	TRBD2	14	TRBV27	.	CASSLTSGYNEQFF	TGTGCCAGCAGTTTAACTAGCGGATACAATGAGCAGTTCTTC
TRBJ1-3	TRBD1	15	TRBV27	once	CAIPPGQSSGNTIYF	TGTGCCATCCCTCCGGGACAGAGCTCTGGAAACACCATATATTTT
TRBJ2-7	.	14	TRBV7-8	once	CASSFERGYYEQYF	TGTGCCAGCAGCTTCGAACGGGGCTACTACGAGCAGTACTTC
TRBJ2-7	TRBD1	12	TRBV10-3	.	CAIGTGAYEQYF	TGTGCCATCGGGACAGGGGCCTACGAGCAGTACTTC
TRBJ2-3	TRBD2	17	TRBV5-4	.	CASGGGSSGKSTDTQYF	TGTGCCAGCGGGGGGGGATCTAGCGGGAAGAGCACAGATACGCAGTATTTT
TRBJ2-2	.	13	TRBV6-5	.	CASSYGTTGELFF	TGTGCCAGCAGTTACGGGACAACCGGGGAGCTGTTTTTT
TRBJ2-4	.	17	TRBV27	once	CASSKWGGHLAKNIQYF	TGTGCCAGCTCAAAATGGGGGGGGCATTTAGCCAAAAACATTCAGTACTTC
TRBJ2-3	TRBD2	14	TRBV5-1	.	CASSTGTSAYTQYF	TGCGCCAGCAGCACCGGGACTAGCGCTTATACGCAGTATTTT
TRBJ2-7	.	15	TRBV27	.	CASSQSLAAGYEQYF	TGTGCCAGCAGCCAATCCCTGGCAGCTGGGTACGAGCAGTACTTC
TRBJ2-1	.	18	TRBV12-2	.	CASRRDRGLGVSYNEQFF	TGTGCAAGTCGCCGGGACAGGGGGCTGGGAGTATCCTACAATGAGCAGTTCTTC
TRBJ2-2	.	13	TRBV2	.	CASSAQGPGELFF	TGTGCCAGCAGTGCTCAGGGGCCGGGGGAGCTGTTTTTT
TRBJ2-3	.	16	TRBV28	.	CASIQAVGPSTDTQYF	TGTGCCAGCATTCAGGCTGTCGGCCCTAGCACAGATACGCAGTATTTT
TRBJ1-5	.	16	TRBV6-6	.	CASSYPTFVSNQPQHF	TGTGCCAGCAGTTACCCGACTTTTGTAAGCAATCAGCCCCAGCATTTT
TRBJ1-4	.	13	TRBV27	few	CASSYRDNEKLFF	TGTGCCAGCAGTTACAGGGACAACGAAAAACTGTTTTTT
TRBJ2-5	TRBD1	15	TRBV6-1	.	CASSETGGALETQYF	TGTGCCAGCAGTGAAACAGGGGGCGCATTAGAGACCCAGTACTTC
TRBJ2-1	.	11	TRBV6-5	.	CASSYRDKQFF	TGTGCCAGCAGTTATAGGGACAAGCAGTTCTTC
TRBJ2-3	.	15	TRBV5-1	once	CASSLRGASTDTQYF	TGCGCCAGCAGCCTCAGGGGCGCAAGCACAGATACGCAGTATTTT
TRBJ2-5	TRBD1	15	TRBV6-1	.	CASSEPGQGLETQYF	TGTGCCAGCAGTGAGCCGGGACAGGGGTTGGAGACCCAGTACTTC
TRBJ1-5	TRBD1	14	TRBV4-1	once	CASFIRGRFQPQHF	TGCGCCAGCTTTATCAGGGGGCGCTTTCAGCCCCAGCATTTT
TRBJ2-7	.	13	TRBV27	.	CASSLTIRHEQYF	TGTGCCAGCAGTTTGACGATCCGCCACGAGCAGTACTTC
TRBJ2-1	TRBD1	15	TRBV6-5	.	CASSYRRDRHNEQFF	TGTGCCAGCAGTTACCGCCGGGACAGACACAATGAGCAGTTCTTC
TRBJ2-1	.	15	TRBV29-1	.	CSVTLGTSRAPEQFF	TGCAGCGTCACCCTGGGGACCTCGCGTGCCCCCGAGCAGTTCTTC
TRBJ2-7	TRBD1	14	TRBV18	.	CASSPPGTVYEQYF	TGTGCCAGCTCACCTCCCGGGACAGTTTACGAGCAGTACTTC
TRBJ1-5	.	15	TRBV7-9	.	CASSLDRFSNQPQHF	TGTGCCAGCAGCTTAGACAGGTTCAGCAATCAGCCCCAGCATTTT
TRBJ1-4	TRBD1	17	TRBV4-2	.	CASSQALPGTGDEKLFF	TGTGCCAGCAGCCAAGCCTTACCCGGGACAGGGGATGAAAAACTGTTTTTT
TRBJ1-1	TRBD1	16	TRBV14	.	CASSTPLGQGNTEAFF	TGTGCCAGCAGCACTCCTTTGGGACAGGGAAACACTGAAGCTTTCTTT
TRBJ2-1	.	12	TRBV5-1	.	CASSLWVNEQFF	TGCGCCAGCAGCTTGTGGGTCAATGAGCAGTTCTTC
TRBJ2-7	.	16	TRBV30	.	CAWSVGAGRASYEQYF	TGTGCCTGGAGTGTAGGGGCGGGTAGGGCCTCCTACGAGCAGTACTTC
TRBJ2-7	TRBD2	16	TRBV11-3	.	CASSLRLAGEGYEQYF	TGTGCCAGCAGCTTAAGGCTAGCGGGAGAAGGGTACGAGCAGTACTTC
TRBJ1-1	.	14	TRBV13	.	CASSLGRRGSEAFF	TGTGCCAGCAGCTTAGGCCGAAGGGGCTCTGAAGCTTTCTTT
TRBJ1-5	.	15	TRBV5-4	.	CASSLGPRGDQPQHF	TGTGCCAGCAGCTTGGGCCCCCGGGGGGATCAGCCCCAGCATTTT
TRBJ1-5	.	13	TRBV28	.	CASSFTGTQPQHF	TGTGCCAGCAGTTTTACAGGGACTCAGCCCCAGCATTTT
TRBJ2-5	.	15	TRBV7-9	.	CASSLEIFKGETQYF	TGTGCCAGCAGCTTGGAGATATTTAAAGGGGAGACCCAGTACTTC
TRBJ1-1	TRBD1	12	TRBV29-1	.	CSVRRDREEAFF	TGCAGCGTCCGCCGGGACAGGGAAGAAGCTTTCTTT
TRBJ2-5	TRBD1	16	TRBV6-1	once	CASSAAMLGTAETQYF	TGTGCCAGCAGTGCCGCCATGCTTGGGACAGCAGAGACCCAGTACTTC
TRBJ1-5	.	15	TRBV10-3	.	CAISTTGNSNQPQHF	TGTGCCATCAGTACCACAGGGAATAGCAATCAGCCCCAGCATTTT
TRBJ2-5	.	13	TRBV7-3	.	CASSRSGGETQYF	TGTGCCAGCAGTCGAAGTGGGGGGGAGACCCAGTACTTC
TRBJ2-1	TRBD1	15	TRBV19	.	CASSNDRASNYEQFF	TGTGCCAGTAGTAACGACAGGGCTAGCAACTATGAGCAGTTCTTC
TRBJ2-7	TRBD2	14	TRBV27	.	CASSWGLESYEQYF	TGTGCCAGCAGTTGGGGACTAGAATCCTACGAGCAGTACTTC
TRBJ1-3	TRBD1	15	TRBV2	.	CASTGQGLSGNTIYF	TGTGCCAGCACTGGACAGGGACTTTCTGGAAACACCATATATTTT
TRBJ1-5	.	14	TRBV30	.	CAWSVDIGNQPQHF	TGTGCCTGGAGTGTGGACATAGGCAATCAGCCCCAGCATTTT
TRBJ2-3	.	12	TRBV2	.	CASRVARGTQYF	TGTGCCAGCAGAGTAGCTAGGGGCACGCAGTATTTT
TRBJ2-5	.	14	TRBV5-1	.	CASSLGTIQETQYF	TGCGCCAGCAGCTTGGGGACAATCCAAGAGACCCAGTACTTC
TRBJ2-3	.	15	TRBV7-2	.	CASSLLGGPTDTQYF	TGTGCCAGCAGCTTATTGGGCGGCCCCACAGATACGCAGTATTTT
TRBJ2-2	.	13	TRBV5-1	.	CASSLGLIGELFF	TGCGCCAGCAGCTTGGGCCTTATCGGGGAGCTGTTTTTT
TRBJ2-7	TRBD1	15	TRBV10-1	.	CASSESRTGGYEQYF	TGCGCCAGCAGTGAGTCCAGGACAGGGGGCTACGAGCAGTACTTC
TRBJ1-1	.	13	TRBV10-3	.	CAITREMNTEAFF	TGTGCCATCACGAGGGAGATGAACACTGAAGCTTTCTTT
TRBJ2-5	.	14	TRBV7-2	.	CASSLLRDSGTQYF	TGTGCCAGCAGCTTATTGCGGGACTCCGGGACCCAGTACTTC